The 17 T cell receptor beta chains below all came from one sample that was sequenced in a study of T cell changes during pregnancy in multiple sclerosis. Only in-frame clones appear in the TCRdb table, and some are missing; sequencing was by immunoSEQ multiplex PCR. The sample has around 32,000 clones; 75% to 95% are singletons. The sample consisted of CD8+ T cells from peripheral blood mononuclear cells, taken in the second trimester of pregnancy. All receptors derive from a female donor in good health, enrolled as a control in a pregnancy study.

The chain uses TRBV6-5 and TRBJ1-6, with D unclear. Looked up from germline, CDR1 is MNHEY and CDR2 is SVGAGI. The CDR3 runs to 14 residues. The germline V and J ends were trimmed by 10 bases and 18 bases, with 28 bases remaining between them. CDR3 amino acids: CATLGLDGGLYPHF. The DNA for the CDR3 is TGTGCCACACTCGGGTTAGACGGCGGTCTTTACCCCCACTTT.

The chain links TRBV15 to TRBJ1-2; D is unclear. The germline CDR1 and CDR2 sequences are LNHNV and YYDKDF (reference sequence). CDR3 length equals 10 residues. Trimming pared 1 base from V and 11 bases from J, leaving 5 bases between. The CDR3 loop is CATSRGGYTF. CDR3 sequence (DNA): TGTGCCACCAGCAGAGGCGGGTACACCTTC.

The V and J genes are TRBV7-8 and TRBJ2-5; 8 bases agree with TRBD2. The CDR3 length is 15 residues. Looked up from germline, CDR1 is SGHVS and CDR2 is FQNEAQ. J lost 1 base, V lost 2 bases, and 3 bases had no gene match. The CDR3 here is CASSLFAGGQETQYF. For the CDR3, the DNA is TGTGCCAGCAGCTTATTCGCGGGGGGCCAAGAGACCCAGTACTTC. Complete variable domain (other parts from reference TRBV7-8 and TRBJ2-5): GAGVSQSPRYKVAKRGQDVALRCDPISGHVSLFWYQQALGQGPEFLTYFQNEAQLDKSGLPSDRFFAERPEGSVSTLKIQRTQQEDSAVYLCASSLFAGGQETQYFGPGTRLLVL.

CDR3 region: CASSDSSGAGELFF. CDR3 DNA: TGTGCCAGCAGTGACTCGAGCGGGGCCGGGGAGCTGTTTTTT. V gene TRBV6-4 combines with J gene TRBJ2-2; 7 bases line up with TRBD2. With 0 bases clipped from V and 6 bases from J, the junction kept 1 base outside the gene matches. The V gene's germline CDR1 is MRHNA and CDR2 SNTAGT. This CDR3 is built from 14 residues.

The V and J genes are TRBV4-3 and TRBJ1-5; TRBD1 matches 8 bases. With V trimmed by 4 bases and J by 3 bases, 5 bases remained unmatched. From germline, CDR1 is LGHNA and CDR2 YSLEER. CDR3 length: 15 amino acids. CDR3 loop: CASSRLQGDNQPQHF. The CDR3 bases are TGCGCCAGCAGCCGGCTACAGGGGGACAATCAGCCCCAGCATTTT.

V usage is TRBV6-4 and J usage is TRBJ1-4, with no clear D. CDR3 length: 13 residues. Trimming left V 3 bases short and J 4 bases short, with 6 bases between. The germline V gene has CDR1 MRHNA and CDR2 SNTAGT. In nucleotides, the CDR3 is TGTGCCAGCAGTGAACAGAATAATGAAAAACTGTTTTTT. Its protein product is CASSEQNNEKLFF.

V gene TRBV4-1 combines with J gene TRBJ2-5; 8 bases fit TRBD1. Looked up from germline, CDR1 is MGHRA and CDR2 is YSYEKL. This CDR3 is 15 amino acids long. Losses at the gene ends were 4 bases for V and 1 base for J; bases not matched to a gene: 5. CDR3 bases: TGCGCCAGCAGCCCTGGACAGGGCATCCAAGAGACCCAGTACTTC. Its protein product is CASSPGQGIQETQYF.

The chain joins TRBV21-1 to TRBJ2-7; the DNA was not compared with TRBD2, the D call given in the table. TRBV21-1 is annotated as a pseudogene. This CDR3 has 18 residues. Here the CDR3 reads CAREGGTNSLLSSYEQYF. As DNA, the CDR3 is TGTGCCAGGGAGGGGGGGACGAACAGCCTTTTAAGCTCCTACGAGCAGTACTTC.

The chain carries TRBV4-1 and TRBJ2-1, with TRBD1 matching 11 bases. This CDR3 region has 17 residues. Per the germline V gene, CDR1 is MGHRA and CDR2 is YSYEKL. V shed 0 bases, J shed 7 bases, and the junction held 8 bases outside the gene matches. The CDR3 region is CASSQDMGQGVLNEQFF. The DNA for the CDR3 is TGCGCCAGCAGCCAAGATATGGGACAGGGGGTATTGAATGAGCAGTTCTTC.

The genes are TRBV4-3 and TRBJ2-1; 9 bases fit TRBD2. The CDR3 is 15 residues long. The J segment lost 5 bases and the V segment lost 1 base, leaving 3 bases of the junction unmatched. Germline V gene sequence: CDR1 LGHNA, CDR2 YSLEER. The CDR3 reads CASSQGSGGNNEQFF. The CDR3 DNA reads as TGCGCCAGCAGCCAAGGCAGCGGGGGGAACAATGAGCAGTTCTTC.

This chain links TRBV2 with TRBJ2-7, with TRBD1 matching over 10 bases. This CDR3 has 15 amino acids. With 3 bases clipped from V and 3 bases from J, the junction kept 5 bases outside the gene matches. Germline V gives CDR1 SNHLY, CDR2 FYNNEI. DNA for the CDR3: TGTGCCAGCAGTGAGGGACAGGGGATTCTCTACGAGCAGTACTTC. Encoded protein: CASSEGQGILYEQYF.

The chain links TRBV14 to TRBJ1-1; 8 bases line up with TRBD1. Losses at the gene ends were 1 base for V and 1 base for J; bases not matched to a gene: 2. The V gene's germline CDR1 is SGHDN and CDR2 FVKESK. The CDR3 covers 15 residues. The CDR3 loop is CASSQGTGRNTEAFF. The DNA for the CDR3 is TGTGCCAGCAGCCAAGGGACAGGGAGGAACACTGAAGCTTTCTTT.

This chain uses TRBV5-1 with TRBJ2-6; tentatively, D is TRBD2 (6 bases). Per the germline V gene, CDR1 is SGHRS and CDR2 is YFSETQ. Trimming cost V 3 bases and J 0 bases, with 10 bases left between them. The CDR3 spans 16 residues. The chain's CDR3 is CASSSGTSSGANVLTF. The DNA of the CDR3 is TGCGCCAGCAGCTCCGGGACTTCCTCTGGGGCCAACGTCCTGACTTTC. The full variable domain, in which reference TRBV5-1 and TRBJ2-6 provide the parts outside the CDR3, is KAGVTQTPRYLIKTRGQQVTLSCSPISGHRSVSWYQQTPGQGLQFLFEYFSETQRNKGNFPGRFSGRQFSNSRSEMNVSTLELGDSALYLCASSSGTSSGANVLTFGAGSRLTVL.

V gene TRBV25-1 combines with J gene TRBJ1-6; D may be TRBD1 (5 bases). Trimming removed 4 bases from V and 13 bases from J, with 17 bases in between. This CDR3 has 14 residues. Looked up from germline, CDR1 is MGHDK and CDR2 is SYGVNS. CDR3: CASSAGTTPAPLHF. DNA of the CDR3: TGTGCCAGCAGTGCTGGGACTACACCCGCGCCCCTCCACTTT. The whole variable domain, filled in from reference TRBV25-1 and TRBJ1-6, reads EADIYQTPRYLVIGTGKKITLECSQTMGHDKMYWYQQDPGMELHLIHYSYGVNSTEKGDLSSESTVSRIRTEHFPLTLESARPSHTSQYLCASSAGTTPAPLHFGNGTRLTVT.

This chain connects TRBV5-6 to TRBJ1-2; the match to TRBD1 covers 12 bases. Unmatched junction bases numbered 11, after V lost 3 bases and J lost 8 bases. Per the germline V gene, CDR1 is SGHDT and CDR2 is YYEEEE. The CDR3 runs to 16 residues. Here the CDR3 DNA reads TGTGCCAGCAGCTACGGCCCGGGACAGGGGGCTGAAGGCTACACCTTC. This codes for CASSYGPGQGAEGYTF.

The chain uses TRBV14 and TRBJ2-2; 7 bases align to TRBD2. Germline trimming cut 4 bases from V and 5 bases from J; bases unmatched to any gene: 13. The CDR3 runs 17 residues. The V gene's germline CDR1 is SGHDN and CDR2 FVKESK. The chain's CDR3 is CASSPVGGTAETGELFF. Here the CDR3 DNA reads TGTGCCAGCAGCCCGGTCGGGGGGACCGCCGAAACCGGGGAGCTGTTTTTT.

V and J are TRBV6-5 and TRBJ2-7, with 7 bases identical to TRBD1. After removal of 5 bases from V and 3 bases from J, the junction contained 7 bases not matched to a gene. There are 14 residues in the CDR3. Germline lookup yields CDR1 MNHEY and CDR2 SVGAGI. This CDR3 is CASSGQERFYEQYF. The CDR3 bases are TGTGCCAGCAGTGGACAGGAGAGGTTCTACGAGCAGTACTTC.